Listed here are 17 T cell receptor beta chains from one sample, sequenced in a study of cytomegalovirus exposure and HLA in healthy donors. It was with 60 Vbeta and 13 Jbeta primers that the PCR ran. Using immunoSEQ multiplex PCR, the repertoire was profiled, and TCRdb retains in-frame clones only, with some absent. The repertoire has about 110,000 clones, approximately 79% of them found once; the top ten carry about 6.8%. The sample consisted of PBMCs. These receptors came from a man aged 30 to 39 in good health and CMV-seropositive.

The V gene is TRBV29-1, the J gene TRBJ2-2; 8 nucleotides agree with TRBD2. Germline CDR1 SQVTM, CDR2 ANQGSEA. This CDR3 has 15 amino acids. With 2 bases clipped from V and 9 bases from J, the junction kept 11 bases outside the gene matches. CDR3 residues: CSVENPGTRGRELFF. The CDR3 coding sequence is TGCAGCGTTGAAAACCCAGGGACTAGGGGACGGGAGCTGTTTTTT.

Note on this clone: At one of its ends the junction is not consistent with the germline gene, which may arise from a read error. The chain's CDR3 is CACSGSGGPFTDTQYF. The DNA of the CDR3 is TGTGCCTGTAGTGGTAGCGGGGGACCATTCACAGATACGCAGTATTTT. The chain joins TRBV30 to TRBJ2-3; 9 bases match TRBD2. This CDR3 is 16 amino acids long. Germline assignment: CDR1 GTSNPN and CDR2 SVGIG (reference sequence).

This clone was seen once. The genes are TRBV7-2 and TRBJ2-5; possibly TRBD1 for D (6 bases). V was cut by 4 bases and J by 2 bases, with 14 bases left in between. The CDR3 contains 15 residues. Germline CDR1 SGHTA, CDR2 FQGNSA. The CDR3 loop reads CASSSIWDTQETQYF. The CDR3 DNA reads as TGTGCCAGCAGCTCAATATGGGACACTCAAGAGACCCAGTACTTC.

The chain uses TRBV27 and TRBJ2-5; 10 bases are shared with TRBD1. The CDR3 is made up of 14 amino acids. After removal of 2 bases from V and 9 bases from J, the junction contained 6 bases not matched to a gene. Germline loops: CDR1 MNHEY, CDR2 SMNVEV (reference sequence). DNA for the CDR3: TGTGCCAGCAGTTTAGCGACAGGGGGCACCCCCCAGTACTTC. Amino acids: CASSLATGGTPQYF.

The chain is built from TRBV28 and TRBJ2-3, with D perhaps TRBD2 (5 bases). Germline CDR1 and CDR2: MDHEN and SYDVKM. The CDR3 totals 18 residues. V was clipped by 6 bases and J by 0 bases, with 22 bases between them. The CDR3 sequence: CASSLSTGIGSSTDTQYF. As DNA, the CDR3 is TGTGCCAGCAGCCTATCGACGGGGATCGGTTCCAGCACAGATACGCAGTATTTT.

The CDR3 nucleotides read TGTGCCAGCAGCTCTTTAAAGCTAGCCGACCTTGAGCAGTTCTTC. This gives the protein CASSSLKLADLEQFF. The chain combines TRBV7-2 with TRBJ2-1, with D possibly matching TRBD2 (5 bases). V gave up 4 bases and J gave up 9 bases, with 19 bases separating them. Germline V gives CDR1 SGHTA, CDR2 FQGNSA. The CDR3 extends over 15 amino acids. The full variable domain, with the rest looked up from reference TRBV7-2 and TRBJ2-1, is GAGVSQSPSNKVTEKGKDVELRCDPISGHTALYWYRQSLGQGLEFLIYFQGNSAPDKSGLPSDRFSAERTGGSVSTLTIQRTQQEDSAVYLCASSSLKLADLEQFFGPGTRLTVL.

The CDR3 protein is CASSPGQNTEAFF. As DNA, the CDR3 is TGTGCCAGCTCACCAGGGCAGAACACTGAAGCTTTCTTT. The rearrangement joins TRBV18 to TRBJ1-1, with no clear D. Trimming removed 2 bases from V and 1 base from J, with 5 bases in between. The CDR3 length is 13 residues. CDR1 is KGHSH and CDR2 is LQKENI in the germline V gene.

The rearrangement joins TRBV21-1 to TRBJ1-6; the table's D call, TRBD1, was not checked against the DNA. TRBV21-1 is tagged as a pseudogene. The CDR3 sequence is 18 residues long. CDR3 in amino acids: CASSKRRSGTGVRWPLHF. CDR3 DNA sequence: TGTGCCAGCAGCAAACGGCGTTCCGGGACAGGGGTAAGGTGGCCCCTCCACTTT.

J is TRBJ2-7 and V is TRBV5-1; a possible D gene is TRBD2 (6 bases). The V end lost 2 bases, the J end lost 5 bases, and 8 bases lay between the germline ends. This CDR3 spans 12 amino acids. Germline CDR1 reads SGHRS; CDR2 reads YFSETQ. CDR3 residues: CASSFASDEQYF. In DNA form, the CDR3 reads TGCGCCAGCAGCTTCGCTAGCGACGAGCAGTACTTC.

V is TRBV25-1 and J is TRBJ2-7; TRBD2 might be the D (7 bases). The CDR3 consists of 16 residues. V lost 1 base to trimming and J lost 0 bases, with 13 bases between them. Germline V CDR1 and CDR2: MGHDK, SYGVNS. The CDR3 here is CASSESGEGFSYEQYF. As DNA, the CDR3 is TGTGCCAGCAGTGAATCAGGGGAGGGTTTCTCCTACGAGCAGTACTTC.

The CDR3 sequence: CASSLFLGLENTDTQYF. The CDR3, as DNA: TGTGCCAGCAGCTTGTTTCTGGGGCTGGAGAACACAGATACGCAGTATTTT. The V call is TRBV5-8, the J call TRBJ2-3, with a weak D call TRBD1 (5 bases). The germline V and J ends were trimmed by 1 base and 2 bases, with 17 bases remaining between them. Germline V gene sequence: CDR1 SGHTS, CDR2 YDEGEE. The CDR3 spans 17 residues.

In its sample, this clone was seen a few times. The chain carries TRBV21-1 and TRBJ2-7; the tabulated D call, TRBD1, remains unverified against the DNA. TRBV21-1 is classified as a pseudogene. The CDR3 covers 16 residues. This CDR3 is CASSKALRDTPYEQYF. The CDR3, as DNA: TGTGCCAGCAGCAAAGCGCTTAGGGACACCCCCTACGAGCAGTACTTC.

The CDR3, as DNA: TGTGCCAGCAGCCCTTCCGGGACAGGGGGCGATGGCTACACCTTC. This gives the protein CASSPSGTGGDGYTF. The chain combines TRBV7-9 with TRBJ1-2; 12 bases line up with TRBD1. CDR1 SEHNR and CDR2 FQNEAQ come from the germline V gene (reference sequence). This CDR3 comprises 15 residues. J lost 6 bases, V lost 5 bases, and 7 bases had no gene match.

The V gene is TRBV19, the J gene TRBJ2-2; 15 bases match TRBD2. J lost 5 bases, V lost 9 bases, and 4 bases had no gene match. Germline V lookup: CDR1 LNHDA, CDR2 SQIVND (reference sequence). CDR3 size: 15 residues. The CDR3 is CASRTSGGATGELFF. The CDR3 DNA reads TGTGCCAGCAGGACTAGCGGGGGGGCTACCGGGGAGCTGTTTTTT.

This chain joins TRBV6-6 and TRBJ2-4; a weak D match, TRBD2 (7 bases). The germline gives CDR1 MNHNY, CDR2 SVGAGI (reference sequence). The V and J ends lost 6 bases and 15 bases respectively, with 15 bases between them. This CDR3 contains 11 residues. CDR3 coding DNA: TGTGCCAGCAGCCAGGGGAGGGACCTGTACTTC. It specifies CASSQGRDLYF.

This chain uses TRBV7-9 with TRBJ1-1; D is perhaps TRBD1 (5 bases). V was clipped by 5 bases and J by 4 bases, with 17 bases between them. Germline V lookup: CDR1 SEHNR, CDR2 FQNEAQ (reference sequence). This CDR3 region has 15 residues. The CDR3: CASSPWTEGSTEAFF. The CDR3 DNA reads TGTGCCAGCAGCCCCTGGACGGAGGGGAGCACTGAAGCTTTCTTT.

The chain carries TRBV13 and TRBJ2-5; 13 nucleotides match TRBD2. The DNA end favors TRBJ2-7, so the J call may be wrong. The CDR3 runs to 17 residues. The germline gives CDR1 PRHDT, CDR2 FYEKMQ (reference sequence). The CDR3 protein is CASSLPRLAGGSYEQYF. DNA of the CDR3: TGTGCCAGCAGCTTACCCCGACTAGCGGGGGGATCCTACGAGCAGTACTTC.